One sample yielded the 27 T cell receptor beta chains listed below, sequenced in a study of identical twins. MiXCR was run by TCRdb on the 5' RACE reads, yielding one entry per CDR3 protein. The sample holds roughly 260,000 distinct CDR3 sequences, 11% to 15% seen once. Sequencing used memory (CD45RO+) T cells sorted from blood. All receptors derive from a woman aged 18-29 years in good health.

The chain couples TRBV6-1 to TRBJ1-2, with 7 bases matching TRBD1. With 2 bases clipped from V and 5 bases from J, the junction kept 5 bases outside the gene matches. The CDR3 is made up of 14 amino acids. CDR1 is MNHNS and CDR2 is SASEGT in the germline V gene. DNA of the CDR3: TGTGCCAGCAGTGAAAACCAGGGGGGATATGGCTACACCTTC. Encoded protein: CASSENQGGYGYTF.

The chain combines TRBV7-2 with TRBJ2-3, with TRBD2 identical over 10 bases. J lost 4 bases, V lost 3 bases, and 4 bases had no gene match. The CDR3 length is 15 residues. From germline, CDR1 is SGHTA and CDR2 FQGNSA. In nucleotides, the CDR3 is TGTGCCAGCAGCTTGGCTAGCGGGAGTGCAGATACGCAGTATTTT. It yields the protein CASSLASGSADTQYF.

CDR3 nucleotide sequence: TGTGCCAGCAGTCTGGGGGAGTCTAGCACAGATACGCAGTATTTT. This codes for CASSLGESSTDTQYF. This chain joins TRBV12-3 or TRBV12-4 and TRBJ2-3; either TRBD1 or TRBD2 may fit D (5 bases each). V lost 5 bases and J lost 0, with 12 bases in between. This CDR3 contains 15 residues.

The V gene is TRBV7-9, the J gene TRBJ1-2; TRBD1 matches at 9 bases. Losses at the gene ends were 3 bases for V and 6 bases for J; bases not matched to a gene: 8. CDR1 and CDR2 from the germline V gene are SEHNR and FQNEAQ (reference sequence). The CDR3 runs to 15 residues. CDR3: CASSLVTGGFHGYTF. The CDR3 bases are TGTGCCAGCAGCTTGGTTACAGGGGGCTTTCATGGCTACACCTTC. The variable domain in full, completed from reference TRBV7-9 and TRBJ1-2, reads DTGVSQNPRHKITKRGQNVTFRCDPISEHNRLYWYRQTLGQGPEFLTYFQNEAQLEKSRLLSDRFSAERPKGSFSTLEIQRTEQGDSAMYLCASSLVTGGFHGYTFGSGTRLTVV.

Points on this clonotype: A much larger clone sits a single nucleotide away, making a read error possible. As the CDR3 is not closed by the conserved phenylalanine or tryptophan, this likely results from a read error. The chain joins TRBV6-5 to TRBJ2-7; D possibly corresponds to TRBD2 (7 bases). The germline V gene encodes CDR1 MNHEY and CDR2 SVGAGI. CDR3 length: 12 amino acids. V lost 6 bases to trimming and J lost 4 bases, with 10 bases between them. The DNA of the CDR3 is TGTGCCAGCAGGGCGGGGGCGTACGAGCAGTACCTC. Translated: CASRAGAYEQYL.

The chain is built from TRBV5-6 and TRBJ1-2; 7 bases are shared with TRBD1. CDR1 and CDR2 from the germline V gene are SGHDT and YYEEEE. The length of the CDR3 is 14 residues. J lost 3 bases, V lost 4 bases, and 6 bases had no gene match. In DNA, the CDR3 is TGTGCCAGCAGCACCCGGGACAGCTACTATGGCTACACCTTC. It translates to CASSTRDSYYGYTF.

This clonotype has a handful of counts. V usage is TRBV28 and J usage is TRBJ1-1, with D possibly matching TRBD1 (6 bases). Looked up from germline, CDR1 is MDHEN and CDR2 is SYDVKM. This CDR3 has 14 residues. Trimming left V 4 bases short and J 8 bases short, with 17 bases between. The CDR3 region has the DNA TGTGCCAGCAGTTGGCGGACAGATAGTTCGGAAGCTTTCTTT. Translating gives CASSWRTDSSEAFF. Full variable domain (outside the CDR3, taken from reference TRBV28 and TRBJ1-1): DVKVTQSSRYLVKRTGEKVFLECVQDMDHENMFWYRQDPGLGLRLIYFSYDVKMKEKGDIPEGYSVSREKKERFSLILESASTNQTSMYLCASSWRTDSSEAFFGQGTRLTVV.

This clonotype was observed at least ten times. This sequence joins TRBV20-1 and TRBJ2-2; 10 bases fit TRBD2. The ends lost 3 bases at V and 7 bases at J; junction bases unmatched: 11. This CDR3 region has 16 residues. Germline V gene sequence: CDR1 DFQATT, CDR2 SNEGSKA (reference sequence). CDR3 coding DNA: TGCAGTGCTAGGTCACGACTAGCGGGTGTGGGCGGGGAGCTGTTTTTT. This encodes CSARSRLAGVGGELFF.

This clonotype was seen only a few times. The genes are TRBV9 and TRBJ2-7; 9 bases line up with TRBD2. The CDR3 consists of 14 residues. The V gene's germline CDR1 is SGDLS and CDR2 YYNGEE. V lost 1 base and J lost 6; bases outside the gene matches: 5. The CDR3 region is CASSVLAGMGEQYF. DNA of the CDR3: TGTGCCAGCAGCGTACTAGCGGGGATGGGCGAGCAGTACTTC.

This clonotype was detected ten times or more. The chain couples TRBV20-1 to TRBJ1-3, with D perhaps matching TRBD1 (6 bases). This CDR3 comprises 14 residues. Trimming removed 5 bases at V and 3 bases at J, with 14 bases between. CDR1 DFQATT and CDR2 SNEGSKA come from the germline V gene (reference sequence). The CDR3: CSAPNRVGGNTIYF. The CDR3 DNA reads TGCAGTGCTCCTAACAGGGTTGGTGGAAACACCATATATTTT.

CDR3 in amino acids: CSASLAGNNEQFF. CDR3 DNA: TGCAGTGCTAGCTTAGCGGGAAACAATGAGCAGTTCTTC. This sequence joins TRBV20-1 and TRBJ2-1, with TRBD2 identical over 8 bases. Germline assignment: CDR1 DFQATT and CDR2 SNEGSKA (reference sequence). The CDR3 loop spans 13 amino acids. The V segment lost 3 bases and the J segment 5 bases; nucleotides outside the gene matches: 3.

The chain joins TRBV5-5 to TRBJ2-3; possible D gene TRBD2, 5 bases. Per germline, CDR1 SGHKS and CDR2 YYEKEE (reference sequence). CDR3 length: 15 amino acids. With 4 bases removed from V and 5 bases from J, the gap between germline ends came to 17 bases. CDR3 residues: CASSAKLSGGDTQYF. CDR3 coding DNA: TGTGCCAGCAGCGCTAAATTGTCAGGAGGAGATACGCAGTATTTT.

J is TRBJ1-2 and V is TRBV7-9; D gene unclear. The V and J ends lost 4 bases and 0 bases respectively, with 6 bases between them. CDR1 and CDR2 (germline): SEHNR, FQNEAQ (reference sequence). There are 13 residues in the CDR3. In nucleotides, the CDR3 is TGTGCCAGCAGCTCCCTAGCTAACTATGGCTACACCTTC. Translation: CASSSLANYGYTF.

The chain is built from TRBV11-2 and TRBJ2-1, with D possibly TRBD2 on 5 matching bases. The CDR3 totals 14 residues. The germline CDR1 and CDR2 sequences are SGHAT and FQNNGV. Trimming took 1 base from V and 5 from J, leaving 9 bases between them. As DNA, the CDR3 is TGTGCCAGCAGCTTAGTACCTAGCAACAATGAGCAGTTCTTC. Encoded protein: CASSLVPSNNEQFF.

This clonotype was seen many times. The V gene is TRBV12-3 or TRBV12-4, the J gene TRBJ1-1, with D unclear. This CDR3 spans 13 amino acids. V lost 4 bases and J 0 bases, leaving 6 bases between the germline ends. The CDR3 region is CASSYSLNTEAFF. The CDR3 bases are TGTGCCAGCAGTTACTCCCTGAACACTGAAGCTTTCTTT.

This chain connects TRBV20-1 to TRBJ2-3; D possibly corresponds to TRBD2 (5 bases). CDR3 length equals 14 residues. Germline CDR1 and CDR2: DFQATT and SNEGSKA (reference sequence). Trimming removed 0 bases from V and 2 bases from J, with 9 bases in between. CDR3 sequence: CSARDRGTTDTQYF. The CDR3 DNA follows: TGCAGTGCTAGAGATCGGGGAACCACAGATACGCAGTATTTT.

In this sample, this clonotype turned up a few times. This sequence joins TRBV7-9 and TRBJ2-2; the D gene is possibly TRBD1 (5 bases). Germline-derived CDR1 and CDR2 are SEHNR and FQNEAQ (reference sequence). The CDR3 is 16 residues long. Trimming pared 4 bases from V and 0 bases from J, leaving 12 bases between. CDR3: CASSSAWGSNTGELFF. The CDR3 DNA is TGTGCCAGCAGCTCGGCGTGGGGCTCGAACACCGGGGAGCTGTTTTTT.

There are many counts of this clonotype. The chain employs TRBV19 and TRBJ2-1; the D gene is possibly TRBD1 (5 bases). Trimming stripped 9 bases from V and 0 bases from J, with 15 bases between. This CDR3 has 15 residues. The germline V gene has CDR1 LNHDA and CDR2 SQIVND (reference sequence). As DNA, the CDR3 is TGTGCCAGCAGTTTAGGGGCTAGCTCCTACAATGAGCAGTTCTTC. This gives the protein CASSLGASSYNEQFF.

The sample holds a few counts of this clonotype. The chain couples TRBV5-5 to TRBJ1-2; D remains unclear. The V gene's germline CDR1 is SGHKS and CDR2 YYEKEE (reference sequence). This CDR3 has 13 residues. Trimming took 0 bases from V and 6 from J, leaving 9 bases between them. The CDR3 coding sequence is TGTGCCAGCAGCTTGGCCGGTGGGGATGGCTACACCTTC. Protein product: CASSLAGGDGYTF.

In its sample, this clonotype was seen a few times. The chain links TRBV3-1 to TRBJ2-1, with D possibly TRBD2 on 6 matching bases. Trimming pared 3 bases from V and 0 bases from J, leaving 24 bases between. Germline V lookup: CDR1 LGHDT, CDR2 YNNKEL (reference sequence). There are 20 residues in the CDR3. This CDR3 reads CASSHQTVGRDSRSYNEQFF. In DNA, the CDR3 is TGTGCCAGCAGCCATCAGACGGTGGGGCGGGATTCCCGCTCCTACAATGAGCAGTTCTTC.

This clonotype was observed a few times. The V gene is TRBV29-1, the J gene TRBJ2-1; 14 nucleotides align to TRBD2. The V segment lost 6 bases and the J segment 10 bases; nucleotides outside the gene matches: 11. The CDR3 totals 15 residues. Germline values: CDR1 SQVTM, CDR2 ANQGSEA. The CDR3 DNA reads as TGCAGCGTCCCGGGACTAGCGGGAGTAGCGTCAGAGCAGTTCTTC. It encodes CSVPGLAGVASEQFF.

The V call is TRBV7-6, the J call TRBJ2-1; 7 bases are shared with TRBD2. The CDR3 totals 16 residues. Trimming at V came to 0 bases and at J to 4 bases, leaving 6 bases not matched to a gene. Germline V gene sequence: CDR1 SGHVS, CDR2 FNYEAQ. CDR3 bases: TGTGCCAGCAGCTTAGCGTGGGCTAGCGGATACAATGAGCAGTTCTTC. This translates into CASSLAWASGYNEQFF.

The chain is built from TRBV28 and TRBJ1-3; D call uncertain. Germline CDR1 and CDR2: MDHEN and SYDVKM. The V gene lost 3 bases and the J gene lost 2 bases, with 2 bases spanning the gap. This CDR3 region has 12 residues. The CDR3 DNA follows: TGTGCCAGCAGTTTGCCTGGAAACACCATATATTTT. Protein product: CASSLPGNTIYF.

This rearrangement joins TRBV21-1 to TRBJ1-2; TRBD1 reflects the table's D call only, with no check against the DNA. TRBV21-1 constitutes a pseudogene. The CDR3 covers 12 residues. The CDR3 sequence is CASPTGSFGYTF. The DNA for the CDR3 is TGTGCCAGCCCGACAGGGTCTTTTGGCTACACCTTC.

The chain carries TRBV20-1 and TRBJ2-5, with D possibly being TRBD2 (5 bases). Between the trimmed V and J ends, which lost 1 base and 3 bases, there was a span of 12 bases. The germline gives CDR1 DFQATT, CDR2 SNEGSKA (reference sequence). The length of the CDR3 is 14 residues. DNA of the CDR3: TGCAGTGCTAGAGTTGGGTCTAGCAAAGAGACCCAGTACTTC. Translation: CSARVGSSKETQYF.

This chain links TRBV7-8 with TRBJ2-1, with TRBD2 identical over 13 bases. Trimming took 5 bases from V and 8 from J; bases not matched to a gene: 6. CDR3 size: 15 residues. Per germline, CDR1 SGHVS and CDR2 FQNEAQ. The CDR3 nucleotides are TGTGCCAGCAGCGTACTAGCGGGAGGGCCCCATGAGCAGTTCTTC. Its protein is CASSVLAGGPHEQFF. The full variable domain, with the rest looked up from reference TRBV7-8 and TRBJ2-1, is GAGVSQSPRYKVAKRGQDVALRCDPISGHVSLFWYQQALGQGPEFLTYFQNEAQLDKSGLPSDRFFAERPEGSVSTLKIQRTQQEDSAVYLCASSVLAGGPHEQFFGPGTRLTVL.

The J gene is TRBJ2-6, the V gene TRBV10-3, with a tentative D call TRBD1 (5 bases). This CDR3 region has 15 residues. Germline V gene lookup returns CDR1 ENHRY and CDR2 SYGVKD. V was cut by 7 bases and J by 5 bases, with 15 bases left in between. CDR3 sequence (DNA): TGTGCCATCAAGTCCTCAGGGCTCTGGGCCAACGTCCTGACTTTC. Translation gives CAIKSSGLWANVLTF.